Below, 5 T cell receptor beta chains from the same sample are listed, as sequenced in a study of OX40 agonist ivuxolimab in advanced cancers. The assay was immunoSEQ multiplex PCR, and TCRdb's table has in-frame clones only and misses some. The sample holds tens of thousands of clones; around 87% are singletons and the top ten take under 0.35%. The specimen was CD4+ or CD8+ T cells sorted from blood, collected in a trial of the OX40 agonist ivuxolimab. The receptors come from an adult with an advanced solid tumor such as melanoma, head and neck, liver or kidney cancer.

The gene calls are TRBV29-1 and TRBJ2-2; D may match TRBD1 or TRBD2 (5 bases each). Germline V gene sequence: CDR1 SQVTM, CDR2 ANQGSEA. Trimming removed 7 bases from V and 8 bases from J, with 17 bases in between. This CDR3 is built from 13 residues. The CDR3 nucleotides read TGCAGCGCAGTTTCGGGGCCAGGTGGGGAGCTGTTTTTT. It yields the protein CSAVSGPGGELFF.

The CDR3 loop is CAWRSGTATYEQYF. CDR3 bases: TGTGCCTGGAGGTCCGGGACAGCGACCTACGAGCAGTACTTC. The chain uses TRBV30 and TRBJ2-7, with 7 bases aligning to TRBD1. Germline V gene data show CDR1 as GTSNPN and CDR2 as SVGIG (reference sequence). The length of the CDR3 is 14 residues. Trimming at V came to 3 bases and at J to 2 bases, leaving 7 bases not matched to a gene.

The chain has TRBV28 and TRBJ1-1; tentative D call: TRBD1 (5 bases). This CDR3 comprises 12 residues. Germline assignment: CDR1 MDHEN and CDR2 SYDVKM. The CDR3 DNA follows: TGTGTTACAACAGGAAGAGTCGCTGAAGCTTTCTTT. It yields the protein CVTTGRVAEAFF.

This clone was found a few times. The V and J genes are TRBV2 and TRBJ1-1; D unclear. The CDR3 has 13 residues. Germline lookup yields CDR1 SNHLY and CDR2 FYNNEI. Deletions cut 4 bases from V and 1 base from J, with 7 bases between. CDR3 DNA sequence: TGTGCCAGCAGTGGGGATAGGAACACTGAAGCTTTCTTT. Protein: CASSGDRNTEAFF.

The chain is built from TRBV7-9 and TRBJ1-1; no reliable D call. The CDR3 is made up of 13 amino acids. V shed 2 bases and J shed 1 base, with 5 bases lying between them. Germline V lookup: CDR1 SEHNR, CDR2 FQNEAQ (reference sequence). The CDR3 DNA follows: TGTGCCAGCAGCTTATCAGAGAACACTGAAGCTTTCTTT. It encodes CASSLSENTEAFF.